The T cell receptor (beta chain) described here comes from a study of T-cell reconstitution after alpha-beta-depleted transplantation in children. Preparation of the TCRbeta library was carried out with unique molecular identifiers. TCRdb re-derived calls from the PCR reads in MiXCR, one entry per CDR3 protein. The data hold some 590,000 distinct CDR3 sequences, with about 10% observed a single time. Trimming removed 5 bases at V and 3 bases at J, with 14 bases between. CDR1 and CDR2 from the germline V gene are SGHVT and SQSDAQ. This CDR3 region has 15 residues. The TCR was taken from a human donor who donated a stem cell graft to a child with acute myeloid leukemia. This chain uses TRBV7-4 with TRBJ2-1; tentative D call: TRBD1 (6 bases). The source material was PBMCs from the stem cell graft donor, sampled from the stem cell graft. The CDR3 region has the DNA TGTGCCAGCAGCCCTAGACAGGTCCTCTACAATGAGCAGTTCTTC. Protein sequence: CASSPRQVLYNEQFF.